These T cell receptor beta chains were read from a single sample in a study of OX40 agonist ivuxolimab in advanced cancers. Assay: immunoSEQ multiplex PCR; the TCRdb copy retains only in-frame clones and omits some. The sample comprises approximately 81,000 clones, 86% of which are singletons, and over 0.75% rests with the top ten. The material was CD4+ or CD8+ T cells sorted from blood, obtained in a trial of the OX40 agonist ivuxolimab. These receptors originate from an adult with an advanced solid tumor such as melanoma, head and neck, liver or kidney cancer. The CDR3 runs from the conserved cysteine through the conserved F or W. The order of the fields is CDR3 DNA, CDR3 protein, CDR3 length, V gene, D gene, clone size, J gene. A D gene is named only where the DNA matches it firmly. Some rows mark clone size as missing; the rest say once, few, many or name a class of expanded clone.

cdr3_nt: TGTGCCAGCAGCAGAGACACTAACACTGAAGCTTTCTTT; cdr3_aa: CASSRDTNTEAFF; cdr3_length: 13; v_call: TRBV7-7; d_call: .; clone_size: .; j_call: TRBJ1-1
cdr3_nt: TGTGCCAGTAGTATTATCCAAGAGTGGTCAGGGTTCTACTACGAGCAGTACTTC; cdr3_aa: CASSIIQEWSGFYYEQYF; cdr3_length: 18; v_call: TRBV19; d_call: .; clone_size: once; j_call: TRBJ2-7
cdr3_nt: TGCCCACAGGTAATAGAGACCCAGTACTTC; cdr3_aa: CPQVIETQYF; cdr3_length: 10; v_call: TRBV29-1; d_call: .; clone_size: .; j_call: TRBJ2-5
cdr3_nt: TGTGCCAGCAGTTTATTTGGACAGGGGGCGGCTGAAGCTTTCTTT; cdr3_aa: CASSLFGQGAAEAFF; cdr3_length: 15; v_call: TRBV28; d_call: TRBD1; clone_size: .; j_call: TRBJ1-1
cdr3_nt: TGTGCCAGCAGTTTTGGGACAGGGGGCAACGAGCAGTACTTC; cdr3_aa: CASSFGTGGNEQYF; cdr3_length: 14; v_call: TRBV9; d_call: TRBD1; clone_size: .; j_call: TRBJ2-7
cdr3_nt: TGTGCCAGTAGTATAACAGGGGGACGCACAGATACGCAGTATTTT; cdr3_aa: CASSITGGRTDTQYF; cdr3_length: 15; v_call: TRBV19; d_call: TRBD1; clone_size: .; j_call: TRBJ2-3
cdr3_nt: TGCGCCAGCAGCTTGGTAGTTAGCGGGGGCTACGAGCAGTACTTC; cdr3_aa: CASSLVVSGGYEQYF; cdr3_length: 15; v_call: TRBV5-1; d_call: TRBD2; clone_size: .; j_call: TRBJ2-7
cdr3_nt: TGTGCCAGCTCAACGAGGGATAGCGGCCCCTACAATGAGCAGTTCTTC; cdr3_aa: CASSTRDSGPYNEQFF; cdr3_length: 16; v_call: TRBV18; d_call: .; clone_size: .; j_call: TRBJ2-1
cdr3_nt: TGTGCCAGCAGTTCCGGGACAGCCTCCTACGAGCAGTACTTC; cdr3_aa: CASSSGTASYEQYF; cdr3_length: 14; v_call: TRBV2; d_call: TRBD1; clone_size: .; j_call: TRBJ2-7
cdr3_nt: TGTGCCAGCAGTGTGGGGACAGAAGAGACCCAGTACTTC; cdr3_aa: CASSVGTEETQYF; cdr3_length: 13; v_call: TRBV2; d_call: TRBD1; clone_size: .; j_call: TRBJ2-5
cdr3_nt: TGTGCCAGCGCGCAGGGGAACAATCAGCCCCAGCATTTT; cdr3_aa: CASAQGNNQPQHF; cdr3_length: 13; v_call: TRBV18; d_call: .; clone_size: .; j_call: TRBJ1-5
cdr3_nt: TGTGCCAGCACTTTGCAGGGGGATCAGCCCCAGCATTTT; cdr3_aa: CASTLQGDQPQHF; cdr3_length: 13; v_call: TRBV6-1; d_call: TRBD1; clone_size: .; j_call: TRBJ1-5
cdr3_nt: TGTGCCAGCAGACGGGGCGCCTTCAATTCACCCCTCCACTTT; cdr3_aa: CASRRGAFNSPLHF; cdr3_length: 14; v_call: TRBV6-5; d_call: .; clone_size: .; j_call: TRBJ1-6
cdr3_nt: TGCGCCAGCAGCCAAGCCAACCAATGGGGAGGGGGCACCGGGGAGCTGTTTTTT; cdr3_aa: CASSQANQWGGGTGELFF; cdr3_length: 18; v_call: TRBV4-3; d_call: .; clone_size: .; j_call: TRBJ2-2
cdr3_nt: TGTGCCAGCAGTCAAGAGACCCAGTACTTC; cdr3_aa: CASSQETQYF; cdr3_length: 10; v_call: TRBV2; d_call: .; clone_size: .; j_call: TRBJ2-5
cdr3_nt: TGTGCCAGCAGCTCTTACGGGACTTCTACCTACAATGAGCAGTTCTTC; cdr3_aa: CASSSYGTSTYNEQFF; cdr3_length: 16; v_call: TRBV7-3; d_call: .; clone_size: .; j_call: TRBJ2-1
cdr3_nt: TGTGCCAGTACCCGGGGGGCAACTAATGAAAAACTGTTTTTT; cdr3_aa: CASTRGATNEKLFF; cdr3_length: 14; v_call: TRBV19; d_call: .; clone_size: .; j_call: TRBJ1-4
cdr3_nt: TGTGCCAGCAGCTTAGGGGGGAACATCTATGGCTACACCTTC; cdr3_aa: CASSLGGNIYGYTF; cdr3_length: 14; v_call: TRBV7-9; d_call: .; clone_size: .; j_call: TRBJ1-2
cdr3_nt: TGCGCCAGCACTAAACAGGACCGAAAATACGAGCAGTACTTC; cdr3_aa: CASTKQDRKYEQYF; cdr3_length: 14; v_call: TRBV5-1; d_call: .; clone_size: .; j_call: TRBJ2-7
cdr3_nt: TGCGCCAGCAGACTCGGTCTAGCGGGGCTAGGGGAGCAGTTCTTC; cdr3_aa: CASRLGLAGLGEQFF; cdr3_length: 15; v_call: TRBV5-1; d_call: TRBD2; clone_size: .; j_call: TRBJ2-1
cdr3_nt: TGTGCCAGCAGCCTGGAGACTAGCGGAAAGACCCAGTACTTC; cdr3_aa: CASSLETSGKTQYF; cdr3_length: 14; v_call: TRBV5-6; d_call: TRBD2; clone_size: .; j_call: TRBJ2-5
cdr3_nt: TGTGCCAGCAGTGATAGGGGCTACACCTTC; cdr3_aa: CASSDRGYTF; cdr3_length: 10; v_call: TRBV6-5; d_call: .; clone_size: .; j_call: TRBJ1-2
cdr3_nt: TGTGCTAGTGGTCCTGGGACAGGGGGCCTCCCCCGCTCTTTAAATGAGCAGTTCTTC; cdr3_aa: CASGPGTGGLPRSLNEQFF; cdr3_length: 19; v_call: TRBV12-5; d_call: TRBD1; clone_size: .; j_call: TRBJ2-1
cdr3_nt: TGTGCCAGCAGCTTGGGAAGAGACAGGGGGCTTCGCGGCTACACCTTC; cdr3_aa: CASSLGRDRGLRGYTF; cdr3_length: 16; v_call: TRBV5-6; d_call: TRBD1; clone_size: .; j_call: TRBJ1-2
cdr3_nt: TGTGCCAGCAGCCTCTCCCTTTATAGCAATCAGCCCCAGCATTTT; cdr3_aa: CASSLSLYSNQPQHF; cdr3_length: 15; v_call: TRBV5-5; d_call: .; clone_size: .; j_call: TRBJ1-5
cdr3_nt: TGTGCCACCAGCAGAGATGGGGGGGGGCAGCCCCAGCATTTT; cdr3_aa: CATSRDGGGQPQHF; cdr3_length: 14; v_call: TRBV15; d_call: .; clone_size: .; j_call: TRBJ1-5
cdr3_nt: TGTGCCAGCAGCTTATTACCGGGCACAGGGGCCAACGTCCTGACTTTC; cdr3_aa: CASSLLPGTGANVLTF; cdr3_length: 16; v_call: TRBV7-3; d_call: .; clone_size: once; j_call: TRBJ2-6
cdr3_nt: TGTGCCAGCAGCATGACAGGGGGCAGACAGCCCCAGCATTTT; cdr3_aa: CASSMTGGRQPQHF; cdr3_length: 14; v_call: TRBV6-5; d_call: TRBD1; clone_size: .; j_call: TRBJ1-5
cdr3_nt: TGTGCCAGCAGTGACTCGTTGGGGGCATCTGGCTACACCTTC; cdr3_aa: CASSDSLGASGYTF; cdr3_length: 14; v_call: TRBV6-4; d_call: .; clone_size: .; j_call: TRBJ1-2
cdr3_nt: TGCGCCAGCAGCACGGACCTTTCCTACGAGCAGTACTTC; cdr3_aa: CASSTDLSYEQYF; cdr3_length: 13; v_call: TRBV5-1; d_call: .; clone_size: .; j_call: TRBJ2-7
cdr3_nt: TGTGCCAGCAGTTTGCAGGGCTACGAGCAGTACTTC; cdr3_aa: CASSLQGYEQYF; cdr3_length: 12; v_call: TRBV28; d_call: .; clone_size: .; j_call: TRBJ2-7
cdr3_nt: TGTGCCAGCAGCCAAGATGGTGCAGGCGGGACTGAAGCTTTCTTT; cdr3_aa: CASSQDGAGGTEAFF; cdr3_length: 15; v_call: TRBV4-2; d_call: .; clone_size: .; j_call: TRBJ1-1
cdr3_nt: TGTGCCAGCAGCCAAAGCTACGAGCAGTACTTC; cdr3_aa: CASSQSYEQYF; cdr3_length: 11; v_call: TRBV14; d_call: .; clone_size: .; j_call: TRBJ2-7
cdr3_nt: TGCGCCAGCAGCCGCACCCACAGGGACGGCTACACCTTC; cdr3_aa: CASSRTHRDGYTF; cdr3_length: 13; v_call: TRBV4-1; d_call: .; clone_size: .; j_call: TRBJ1-2
cdr3_nt: TGTGCCAGCAGTTACGGCCAGAACTATGGCTACACCTTC; cdr3_aa: CASSYGQNYGYTF; cdr3_length: 13; v_call: TRBV6-6; d_call: .; clone_size: .; j_call: TRBJ1-2
cdr3_nt: TGTGCCAGCAGTGAAGAGGGTAACAATCAGCCCCAGCATTTT; cdr3_aa: CASSEEGNNQPQHF; cdr3_length: 14; v_call: TRBV6-1; d_call: .; clone_size: few; j_call: TRBJ1-5
cdr3_nt: TGTGCCAGCAGCTACATCCCCGGACAGGGGGTAGGTCAGTTCTTC; cdr3_aa: CASSYIPGQGVGQFF; cdr3_length: 15; v_call: TRBV7-9; d_call: TRBD1; clone_size: .; j_call: TRBJ2-1
cdr3_nt: TGTGCCGTTGGCAGGGCTTCTTACAATGAGCAGTTCTTC; cdr3_aa: CAVGRASYNEQFF; cdr3_length: 13; v_call: TRBV19; d_call: .; clone_size: once; j_call: TRBJ2-1
cdr3_nt: TGCGCCAGCAGCTTGCGACAGACGAACACTGAAGCTTTCTTT; cdr3_aa: CASSLRQTNTEAFF; cdr3_length: 14; v_call: TRBV5-1; d_call: .; clone_size: .; j_call: TRBJ1-1
cdr3_nt: TGTGCCAGCTCACCCGTTGTACAGACCGGACCTGGAAACACCATATATTTT; cdr3_aa: CASSPVVQTGPGNTIYF; cdr3_length: 17; v_call: TRBV18; d_call: .; clone_size: .; j_call: TRBJ1-3
cdr3_nt: TGTGCCAGCAGTTTAAGCGGGGGGGCCGGTTACGAGCAGTACTTC; cdr3_aa: CASSLSGGAGYEQYF; cdr3_length: 15; v_call: TRBV28; d_call: TRBD2; clone_size: .; j_call: TRBJ2-7
cdr3_nt: TGTGCCAGCTCACAGGGGACACCGTATAATTCACCCCTCCACTTT; cdr3_aa: CASSQGTPYNSPLHF; cdr3_length: 15; v_call: TRBV18; d_call: .; clone_size: .; j_call: TRBJ1-6
cdr3_nt: TGTGCCAGCTCAGCGGACAGGGTTCGTGGCTACACCTTC; cdr3_aa: CASSADRVRGYTF; cdr3_length: 13; v_call: TRBV18; d_call: TRBD1; clone_size: .; j_call: TRBJ1-2
cdr3_nt: TGTGCCATCAGTGTCGGGGGGGGGAACACTGAAGCTTTCTTT; cdr3_aa: CAISVGGGNTEAFF; cdr3_length: 14; v_call: TRBV10-3; d_call: .; clone_size: .; j_call: TRBJ1-1
cdr3_nt: TGTGCCTGGCTTGACAGCTATAATGAAAAACTGTTTTTT; cdr3_aa: CAWLDSYNEKLFF; cdr3_length: 13; v_call: TRBV30; d_call: .; clone_size: .; j_call: TRBJ1-4
cdr3_nt: TGTGCCAGTCGGGACAGGGGCATCACAGATACGCAGTATTTT; cdr3_aa: CASRDRGITDTQYF; cdr3_length: 14; v_call: TRBV19; d_call: TRBD1; clone_size: once; j_call: TRBJ2-3
cdr3_nt: TGCGCCAGCAGCCTAATGTCCGGGACAGGGGCCTACGAGCAGTACTTC; cdr3_aa: CASSLMSGTGAYEQYF; cdr3_length: 16; v_call: TRBV5-1; d_call: TRBD1; clone_size: .; j_call: TRBJ2-7
cdr3_nt: TGTGCCAGCAGCTTATCTCCCTCCCGGCAAGAGACCCAGTACTTC; cdr3_aa: CASSLSPSRQETQYF; cdr3_length: 15; v_call: TRBV11-2; d_call: .; clone_size: .; j_call: TRBJ2-5
cdr3_nt: TGCGCCAGCAGCGACCAAGGGGGCACCTACAATGAGCAGTTCTTC; cdr3_aa: CASSDQGGTYNEQFF; cdr3_length: 15; v_call: TRBV4-1; d_call: TRBD1; clone_size: .; j_call: TRBJ2-1
cdr3_nt: TGTGCCAGCAGTGAAGGCCTTTTGAATCAGCCCCAGCATTTT; cdr3_aa: CASSEGLLNQPQHF; cdr3_length: 14; v_call: TRBV2; d_call: .; clone_size: .; j_call: TRBJ1-5
cdr3_nt: TGTGCCTGGGGAGCCGGACAGGTCCGGGAGCCCCAGCATTTT; cdr3_aa: CAWGAGQVREPQHF; cdr3_length: 14; v_call: TRBV30; d_call: TRBD1; clone_size: .; j_call: TRBJ1-5
cdr3_nt: TGTGCCAGCAGCCATCCGGGACTAGCGGTCACAGATACGCAGTATTTT; cdr3_aa: CASSHPGLAVTDTQYF; cdr3_length: 16; v_call: TRBV14; d_call: TRBD2; clone_size: .; j_call: TRBJ2-3